This entry lists 17 T cell receptor beta chains sequenced from one sample in a study of T cell responses to AZD1222 COVID-19 vaccine. This table comes from immunoSEQ multiplex PCR, and its TCRdb copy is limited to in-frame clones, with some not included. The data hold 150,000 to 200,000 clones, with about 87% observed a single time. Sequenced here: peripheral blood, sampled on day 0 of AZD1222 vaccination. The source is an adult in good health.

V and J are TRBV28 and TRBJ1-4, with 10 nucleotides matching TRBD1. Per the germline V gene, CDR1 is MDHEN and CDR2 is SYDVKM. The V and J ends lost 8 bases and 3 bases, in that order; junction bases with no gene match: 3. CDR3 size: 14 residues. CDR3 coding DNA: TGTGCCAGCTCGACAGGGGGCTCTAATGAAAAACTGTTTTTT. Translated: CASSTGGSNEKLFF.

The rearrangement joins TRBV28 to TRBJ1-6; 7 bases are a match to TRBD1. The CDR3 is made up of 17 amino acids. The V and J ends lost 7 bases and 4 bases, in that order; junction bases with no gene match: 13. CDR1 MDHEN and CDR2 SYDVKM come from the germline V gene. The DNA of the CDR3 is TGTGCCAGCATCAAACGCATGGGGACAGAGTATAATTCACCCCTCCACTTT. Its translation is CASIKRMGTEYNSPLHF.

V usage is TRBV2 and J usage is TRBJ2-3; D remains ambiguous. The germline V and J ends were trimmed by 2 bases and 10 bases, with 13 bases remaining between them. The CDR3 length is 13 residues. Per germline, CDR1 SNHLY and CDR2 FYNNEI. The CDR3 bases are TGTGCCAGCAGTGAAAACTCCCCATATCCGCAGTATTTT. Encoded protein: CASSENSPYPQYF.

V usage is TRBV30 and J usage is TRBJ2-7, with D possibly matching TRBD1 (5 bases). V was trimmed by 2 bases and J by 4 bases, leaving 18 bases between them. The CDR3 loop spans 15 amino acids. The germline V gene has CDR1 GTSNPN and CDR2 SVGIG (reference sequence). The CDR3 bases are TGTGCCTGGAGTACGCCTATGACAGAGGCTTACGAGCAGTACTTC. Translating gives CAWSTPMTEAYEQYF.

The J gene is TRBJ1-1, the V gene TRBV28, with D maybe TRBD1 (5 bases). The ends were cut back, 6 bases at V and 9 bases at J, with 14 bases in the middle. CDR1 and CDR2 from the germline V gene are MDHEN and SYDVKM. The CDR3 runs 12 residues. CDR3 nucleotide sequence: TGTGCCAGCAGCATCCAGGGAGGACAAGCTTTCTTT. Translating gives CASSIQGGQAFF.

This chain joins TRBV14 and TRBJ1-2; D is unresolved. The germline gives CDR1 SGHDN, CDR2 FVKESK. V dropped 4 bases and J dropped 5 bases, with 11 bases sitting between them. This CDR3 has 13 amino acids. The CDR3 nucleotides read TGTGCCAGCAGCCTTAATGGAGGGTATGGCTACACCTTC. Translation gives CASSLNGGYGYTF.

The V and J genes are TRBV7-2 and TRBJ2-7, with TRBD1 matching 10 bases. The CDR3 loop spans 15 amino acids. V trimming: 4 bases; J trimming: 3 bases; junction bases outside the gene matches: 6. Germline loops: CDR1 SGHTA, CDR2 FQGNSA. The CDR3 protein is CASSYDGTGVYEQYF. In nucleotides, the CDR3 is TGTGCCAGCAGCTACGACGGGACAGGGGTCTACGAGCAGTACTTC.

The chain carries TRBV6-6 and TRBJ2-7; D unresolved. Germline assignment: CDR1 MNHNY and CDR2 SVGAGI (reference sequence). Trimming stripped 2 bases from V and 7 bases from J, with 18 bases between. CDR3 length equals 15 residues. CDR3 loop: CASSYVQIRLLEQYF. In nucleotides, the CDR3 is TGTGCCAGCAGTTACGTCCAGATACGACTTCTGGAGCAGTACTTC.

This rearrangement joins TRBV29-1 to TRBJ1-1; D uncertain. Germline loops: CDR1 SQVTM, CDR2 ANQGSEA. Trimming took off 6 bases at V and 5 bases at J, with 7 bases between the two ends. The CDR3 runs to 10 residues. The CDR3 loop reads CSVSVTEAFF. CDR3 coding DNA: TGCAGCGTCTCGGTGACTGAAGCTTTCTTT.

The gene calls are TRBV28 and TRBJ1-2, with a possible D match to TRBD1 (5 bases). This CDR3 has 16 amino acids. The germline CDR1 and CDR2 sequences are MDHEN and SYDVKM. Trimming left V 0 bases short and J 2 bases short, with 13 bases between. Here the CDR3 DNA reads TGTGCCAGCAGTTTATGGACAGCCGCAAAAAACTATGGCTACACCTTC. Its translation is CASSLWTAAKNYGYTF.

V gene TRBV18 combines with J gene TRBJ1-3; D is uncertain. V was cut by 2 bases and J by 4 bases, with 12 bases left in between. The length of the CDR3 is 15 residues. Per the germline V gene, CDR1 is KGHSH and CDR2 is LQKENI. Here the CDR3 DNA reads TGTGCCAGCTCACCAAGGGAAAAAGGAGGAAACACCATATATTTT. It translates to CASSPREKGGNTIYF.

The gene calls are TRBV7-2 and TRBJ1-3; 8 nucleotides agree with TRBD1. The CDR3 consists of 19 residues. From germline, CDR1 is SGHTA and CDR2 FQGNSA. Trimming took 0 bases from V and 1 from J; bases not matched to a gene: 11. CDR3 in amino acids: CASSLAGRSTGGSGNTIYF. The CDR3 coding sequence is TGTGCCAGCAGCTTAGCGGGGAGGTCAACAGGGGGTTCTGGAAACACCATATATTTT.

This chain uses TRBV5-1 with TRBJ2-7; either TRBD1 or TRBD2 may supply D (6 bases each). This CDR3 has 15 residues. Per the germline V gene, CDR1 is SGHRS and CDR2 is YFSETQ. V was pared by 5 bases and J by 5 bases, with 20 bases between. Written as DNA, the CDR3 is TGCGCCAGCAGGCCACAATGGGGGGCTGGCCACGAGCAGTACTTC. Protein product: CASRPQWGAGHEQYF.

The chain recombines TRBV14 with TRBJ1-4; tentative D call: TRBD1 (5 bases). Trimming pared 6 bases from V and 5 bases from J, leaving 10 bases between. The CDR3 contains 13 residues. Germline V lookup: CDR1 SGHDN, CDR2 FVKESK. As DNA, the CDR3 is TGTGCCAGCAGTCGGGACTTGAATGAAAAACTGTTTTTT. Residues: CASSRDLNEKLFF.

The CDR3 protein is CASRPHGSSGNQPQHF. CDR3 coding DNA: TGTGCCAGCAGACCCCATGGGAGCAGTGGCAATCAGCCCCAGCATTTT. V is TRBV2 and J is TRBJ1-5; D remains ambiguous. Germline V lookup: CDR1 SNHLY, CDR2 FYNNEI. This CDR3 is built from 16 residues. V lost 6 bases and J lost 2, with 17 bases in between.

The genes are TRBV10-3 and TRBJ2-3, with no clear D. Looked up from germline, CDR1 is ENHRY and CDR2 is SYGVKD. The CDR3 runs to 14 residues. The ends were cut back, 2 bases at V and 2 bases at J, with 8 bases in the middle. The CDR3 region has the DNA TGTGCCATCAGTGAGGGTGGTCCCACAGATACGCAGTATTTT. It codes for CAISEGGPTDTQYF.

V is TRBV10-2 and J is TRBJ1-2, with TRBD1 as a possible D gene (5 bases). CDR1 and CDR2 (germline): WSHSY, SAAADI. Trimming took off 6 bases at V and 4 bases at J, with 12 bases between the two ends. This CDR3 is 13 amino acids long. CDR3 DNA sequence: TGCGCCAGCAGCCCCGACAGTGTCTATGGCTACACCTTC. Its translation: CASSPDSVYGYTF.